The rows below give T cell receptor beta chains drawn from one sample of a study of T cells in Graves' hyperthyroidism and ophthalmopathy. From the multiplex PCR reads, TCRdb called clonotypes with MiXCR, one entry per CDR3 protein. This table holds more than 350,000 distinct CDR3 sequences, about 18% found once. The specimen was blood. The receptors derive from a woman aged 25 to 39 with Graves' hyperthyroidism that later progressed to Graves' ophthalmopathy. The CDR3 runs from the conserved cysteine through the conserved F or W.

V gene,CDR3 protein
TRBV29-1,CSSHRDRRTTGELFF
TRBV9,CASSIRLAGYEQYF
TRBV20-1,CSARDMTSGSSYEQYF
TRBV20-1,CSARWRLNYGYTF
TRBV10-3,CAITKEPTGATYEQYF
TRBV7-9,CASSWDRGYEKLFF
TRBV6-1,CASRLRGGGTTEAFF
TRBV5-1,CASSPRAGGPYNEQFF
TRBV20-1,CSAADNYGYTF
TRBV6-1,CASSVSGDSPLHF
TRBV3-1,CASSQVSGRARDTQYF
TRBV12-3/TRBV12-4,CASSLKVGTEVDGYTF
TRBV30,CAWRDVSIEVYNSPLHF
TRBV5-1,CASSFLTGNTPLHF
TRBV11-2,CASSFFNTGELFF
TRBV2,CASSGVRRGRGQPQHF
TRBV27,CASSFRLAGGGGEQYF
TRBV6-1,CASSNTGTQHGNTIYF
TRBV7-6,CASSLAAGVHSNQPQHF
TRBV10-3,CAISPTGVSGANVLTF
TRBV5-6,CASRSLTGLYEQYF
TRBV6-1,CATVSGANTEAFF
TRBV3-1,CASSQDWVTAAYQETQYF
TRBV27,CASSYSLKAEAFF
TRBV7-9,CASSSTGSGNTIYF
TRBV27,CASSLTGMNQPQHF
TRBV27,CASSAQGWGTDTQYF
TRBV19,CASSTGRDQETQYF
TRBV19,CASRDSYTFTNYGYTF
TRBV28,CASRLGRLADNEQFF
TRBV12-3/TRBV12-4,CASSRGGQASTDTQYF
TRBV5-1,CASSLGTGSGWTWTQYF
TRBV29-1,CSVVSKYYEQYF
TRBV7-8,CASSLIPDSGIYEQYF
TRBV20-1,CSARDSRVWPQHF
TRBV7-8,CASSLRRGDGGYGYTF